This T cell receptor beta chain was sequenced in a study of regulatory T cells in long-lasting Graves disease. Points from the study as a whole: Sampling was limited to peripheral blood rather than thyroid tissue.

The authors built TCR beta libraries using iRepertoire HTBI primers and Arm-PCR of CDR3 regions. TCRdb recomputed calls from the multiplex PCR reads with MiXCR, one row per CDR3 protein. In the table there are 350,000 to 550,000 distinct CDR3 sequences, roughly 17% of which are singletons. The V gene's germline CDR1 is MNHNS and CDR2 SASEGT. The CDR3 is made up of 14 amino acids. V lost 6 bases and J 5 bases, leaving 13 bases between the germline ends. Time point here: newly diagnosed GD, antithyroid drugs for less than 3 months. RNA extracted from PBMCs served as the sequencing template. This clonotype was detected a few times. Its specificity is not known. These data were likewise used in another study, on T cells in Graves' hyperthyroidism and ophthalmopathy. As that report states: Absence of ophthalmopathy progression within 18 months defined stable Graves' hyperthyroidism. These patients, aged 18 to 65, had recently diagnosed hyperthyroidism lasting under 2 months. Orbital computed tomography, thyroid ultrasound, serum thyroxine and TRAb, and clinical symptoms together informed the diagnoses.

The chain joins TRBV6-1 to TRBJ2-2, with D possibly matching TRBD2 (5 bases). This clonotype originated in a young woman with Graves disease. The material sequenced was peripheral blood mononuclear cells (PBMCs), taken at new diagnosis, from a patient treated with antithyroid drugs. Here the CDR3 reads CASRDHRGTGELFF. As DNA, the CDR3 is TGTGCCAGCAGGGACCACCGAGGGACCGGGGAGCTGTTTTTT.